One and the same sample provided the 28 T cell receptor beta chains below, sequenced in a study of shared clonotypes between healthy human individuals. Positively selected for CCR7, the CD45RO-negative cells used as naive CD8 cells excluded terminally differentiated effector memory CD45RA+ cells. The table came from immunoSEQ multiplex PCR; TCRdb's copy has only in-frame clones and leaves some out. Of around 650,000 clones listed, about 96% were seen once; the top ten hold approximately 0.1%. The source material was naive CD8+ T cells sorted from blood. The source of these receptors is a woman aged 25-40 years in good health.

This clone has a single count. The chain links TRBV9 to TRBJ1-1; D gene ambiguous. CDR1 and CDR2 from the germline V gene are SGDLS and YYNGEE. Trimming cost V 0 bases and J 7 bases, with 10 bases left between them. This CDR3 is 13 amino acids long. The CDR3 DNA follows: TGTGCCAGCAGCGTAGAGGATAGTAGTGAAGCTTTCTTT. Protein product: CASSVEDSSEAFF.

On this clone itself: The same CDR3 is also encoded by other DNA sequences in this sample. The V gene is TRBV5-6, the J gene TRBJ2-7; D is unclear. V lost 0 bases to trimming and J lost 1 base, with 5 bases between them. The CDR3 sequence is 13 residues long. Germline V lookup: CDR1 SGHDT, CDR2 YYEEEE. CDR3 region: CASSLARSYEQYF. In DNA, the CDR3 is TGTGCCAGCAGCTTGGCCCGATCCTACGAGCAGTACTTC. The full variable domain, in which reference TRBV5-6 and TRBJ2-7 provide the parts outside the CDR3, is DAGVTQSPTHLIKTRGQQVTLRCSPKSGHDTVSWYQQALGQGPQFIFQYYEEEERQRGNFPDRFSGHQFPNYSSELNVNALLLGDSALYLCASSLARSYEQYFGPGTRLTVT.

The chain employs TRBV5-6 and TRBJ2-5, with D perhaps being TRBD1 or TRBD2 (5 bases each). Germline values: CDR1 SGHDT, CDR2 YYEEEE. The CDR3 loop spans 12 amino acids. V shed 2 bases and J shed 13 bases, with 15 bases lying between them. CDR3 DNA: TGTGCCAGCAGCTTCTACCGGGACGGGGTGTACTTC. It specifies CASSFYRDGVYF.

This chain joins TRBV9 and TRBJ2-3, with 9 bases that match TRBD1. The trim removed 4 bases at V and 0 bases at J, leaving 12 bases unmatched. Germline CDR1 is SGDLS and CDR2 is YYNGEE. The CDR3 is 18 residues long. The CDR3 DNA follows: TGTGCCAGCAGCAGAGGGACAGGGCCCCGTTCTAGCACAGATACGCAGTATTTT. Residues: CASSRGTGPRSSTDTQYF.

The CDR3 DNA reads TGTGCCAGCAGTTTAACGGCCAGGGGGCATGGCTACACCTTC. This translates into CASSLTARGHGYTF. The J gene is TRBJ1-2, the V gene TRBV27; TRBD1 matches 8 bases. The CDR3 loop spans 14 amino acids. The germline gives CDR1 MNHEY, CDR2 SMNVEV (reference sequence). V shed 2 bases, J shed 6 bases, and the junction held 5 bases outside the gene matches.

The sample holds one count of this clone. This chain joins TRBV29-1 and TRBJ2-1, with 8 bases identical to TRBD2. The CDR3 covers 16 residues. Germline assignment: CDR1 SQVTM and CDR2 ANQGSEA. The CDR3 DNA sequence: TGCAGTCACGAGGGGATGACTAGCGACCGCTACAATGAGCAGTTCTTC. This sequence encodes CSHEGMTSDRYNEQFF.

This chain uses TRBV29-1 with TRBJ2-1; weak D call: TRBD2 (5 bases). CDR1 is SQVTM and CDR2 is ANQGSEA in the germline V gene. Trimming cost V 2 bases and J 9 bases, with 23 bases left between them. This CDR3 spans 16 amino acids. The CDR3 region has the DNA TGCAGCGTTGAACCCGAGACCGAGGGCTTTCCAAGTGAGCAGTTCTTC. This translates into CSVEPETEGFPSEQFF.

The chain recombines TRBV28 with TRBJ1-5; D uncertain. Germline lookup yields CDR1 MDHEN and CDR2 SYDVKM. V was clipped by 1 base and J by 1 base, with 14 bases between them. CDR3 size: 17 residues. CDR3 residues: CASSLFWAGGSNQPQHF. CDR3 nucleotide sequence: TGTGCCAGCAGTTTATTCTGGGCGGGAGGGAGCAATCAGCCCCAGCATTTT.

The chain couples TRBV29-1 to TRBJ2-3; the match to TRBD2 covers 7 bases. The CDR3 totals 15 residues. The trim removed 2 bases at V and 3 bases at J, leaving 8 bases unmatched. CDR1 is SQVTM and CDR2 is ANQGSEA in the germline V gene. The DNA of the CDR3 is TGCAGCGTTGAAAAGCTAGCGGATTTAACAGATACGCAGTATTTT. Its protein is CSVEKLADLTDTQYF.

In the case of this clone: At one of its ends the junction is not consistent with the germline gene, which may arise from a read error. This chain joins TRBV7-9 and TRBJ2-1; the D gene is possibly TRBD2 (6 bases). CDR3 length: 14 amino acids. The V gene's germline CDR1 is SEHNR and CDR2 FQNEAQ (reference sequence). The CDR3 region is CASSPGLEGRGRLF. CDR3 DNA: TGTGCCAGCAGCCCGGGACTGGAGGGCCGGGGAAGGCTCTTC.

The rearrangement links TRBV12-1 to TRBJ2-7; the D call TRBD2 from the table was never checked on the DNA. TRBV12-1 counts as a pseudogene. CDR3 size: 15 residues. The CDR3 spells CASSPRTSGKYEQYF. CDR3 DNA sequence: TGTGCCAGCAGCCCCAGGACTAGCGGGAAATACGAGCAGTACTTC.

This clone was picked up a small number of times. The gene calls are TRBV4-1 and TRBJ2-7, with D unresolved. This CDR3 spans 13 amino acids. The germline CDR1 and CDR2 sequences are MGHRA and YSYEKL. V lost 0 bases and J lost 1, with 4 bases in between. The CDR3 nucleotides are TGCGCCAGCAGCCAAGATTCTTCCTACGAGCAGTACTTC. It yields the protein CASSQDSSYEQYF.

The chain recombines TRBV27 with TRBJ2-2; tentatively, D is TRBD2 (5 bases). V lost 2 bases, J lost 0 bases, and 10 bases lay in between. The CDR3 is 16 amino acids. Germline V lookup: CDR1 MNHEY, CDR2 SMNVEV (reference sequence). The CDR3 reads CASSLITSTNTGELFF. CDR3 coding DNA: TGTGCCAGCAGTTTAATAACTAGTACGAACACCGGGGAGCTGTTTTTT.

The chain joins TRBV30 to TRBJ2-3; 7 bases are shared with TRBD2. CDR1 GTSNPN and CDR2 SVGIG come from the germline V gene (reference sequence). V shed 8 bases, J shed 6 bases, and the junction held 11 bases outside the gene matches. The CDR3 has 13 residues. In nucleotides, the CDR3 is TGTGCCAGACTAGCTCGGGTTAAGGATACGCAGTATTTT. Encoded protein: CARLARVKDTQYF.

The chain recombines TRBV27 with TRBJ2-1; 10 nucleotides match TRBD1. V was clipped by 3 bases and J by 6 bases; unmatched bases: 2. Germline values: CDR1 MNHEY, CDR2 SMNVEV (reference sequence). This CDR3 is 14 amino acids long. DNA for the CDR3: TGTGCCAGCAGTTTCCGGGACAGGGGCAATGAGCAGTTCTTC. Translated: CASSFRDRGNEQFF.

The chain joins TRBV5-5 to TRBJ2-5; D gene ambiguous. This CDR3 has 15 residues. The V gene's germline CDR1 is SGHKS and CDR2 YYEKEE (reference sequence). Trimming cost V 4 bases and J 1 base, with 14 bases left between them. Here the CDR3 reads CASSRWNGFQETQYF. The CDR3 bases are TGTGCCAGCAGCCGGTGGAACGGGTTCCAAGAGACCCAGTACTTC.

The rearrangement joins TRBV29-1 to TRBJ2-2, with 10 bases aligning to TRBD1. The V and J ends lost 7 bases and 6 bases, in that order; junction bases with no gene match: 5. The CDR3 spans 13 residues. Germline CDR1 is SQVTM and CDR2 is ANQGSEA. The CDR3 DNA reads TGCAGCGCCGCTGGGACAGGGGCCGGGGAGCTGTTTTTT. Protein product: CSAAGTGAGELFF.

The J gene is TRBJ2-5, the V gene TRBV5-1, with TRBD1 matching 12 bases. Germline trimming cut 3 bases from V and 4 bases from J; bases unmatched to any gene: 4. The CDR3 has 15 amino acids. Per the germline V gene, CDR1 is SGHRS and CDR2 is YFSETQ. The CDR3 DNA follows: TGCGCCAGCAGCTCCGGGACAGGGGGCGTAGAGACCCAGTACTTC. Its translation: CASSSGTGGVETQYF.

The chain recombines TRBV28 with TRBJ1-4; D not resolved. Germline V gene data show CDR1 as MDHEN and CDR2 as SYDVKM. Between the trimmed V and J ends, which lost 2 bases and 0 bases, there was a span of 7 bases. The CDR3 has 15 amino acids. CDR3 sequence reads: CASSLGQTTNEKLFF. CDR3 coding DNA: TGTGCCAGCAGTTTAGGGCAGACAACTAATGAAAAACTGTTTTTT.

The rearrangement joins TRBV28 to TRBJ1-6; tentative D call: TRBD1 (6 bases). V lost 4 bases to trimming and J lost 10 bases, with 14 bases between them. Germline CDR1 MDHEN, CDR2 SYDVKM. The CDR3 sequence is 14 residues long. CDR3 DNA sequence: TGTGCCAGCAGTTCCACAGGGATCGTCTCACCCCTCCACTTT. This translates into CASSSTGIVSPLHF.

The rearrangement uses TRBV19 and TRBJ2-6; D not resolved. Germline V gene sequence: CDR1 LNHDA, CDR2 SQIVND (reference sequence). The germline V and J ends were trimmed by 5 bases and 0 bases, with 8 bases remaining between them. The CDR3 extends over 15 amino acids. The CDR3 sequence is CASSPIVSGANVLTF. Here the CDR3 DNA reads TGTGCCAGTAGTCCGATCGTCTCTGGGGCCAACGTCCTGACTTTC.

V and J are TRBV28 and TRBJ1-2, with D maybe TRBD1 (5 bases). CDR3 length: 17 amino acids. CDR1 is MDHEN, CDR2 SYDVKM, per germline. The V end lost 5 bases, the J end lost 2 bases, and 21 bases lay between the germline ends. CDR3 in DNA: TGTGCCAGCAGTCCCAGAAAGGGTGGGACGGGAAACTATGGCTACACCTTC. Protein: CASSPRKGGTGNYGYTF.

J is TRBJ1-6 and V is TRBV7-2; no firm D call. Trimming took 4 bases from V and 0 from J, leaving 4 bases between them. This CDR3 region has 14 residues. Germline V gene sequence: CDR1 SGHTA, CDR2 FQGNSA. In DNA form, the CDR3 reads TGTGCCAGCAGCTCCAGCTCCTATAATTCACCCCTCCACTTT. Protein sequence: CASSSSSYNSPLHF.

This rearrangement joins TRBV29-1 to TRBJ2-7; D may be TRBD1 or TRBD2 (5 bases each). The CDR3 consists of 13 residues. V lost 4 bases to trimming and J lost 1 base, with 11 bases between them. Germline V lookup: CDR1 SQVTM, CDR2 ANQGSEA. CDR3 bases: TGCAGCGTTGTCTCCGGGGCGTCCTACGAGCAGTACTTC. This sequence encodes CSVVSGASYEQYF.

The V call is TRBV6-5, the J call TRBJ2-3; 8 bases agree with TRBD1. The germline gives CDR1 MNHEY, CDR2 SVGAGI. Losses at the gene ends were 6 bases for V and 1 base for J; bases not matched to a gene: 6. The CDR3 sequence is 15 residues long. The DNA of the CDR3 is TGTGCCAGCAGCCCAGGGGGCAGAGGCACAGATACGCAGTATTTT. Its protein product is CASSPGGRGTDTQYF.

The gene calls are TRBV27 and TRBJ1-1; D is unresolved. Germline V CDR1 and CDR2: MNHEY, SMNVEV (reference sequence). There are 13 residues in the CDR3. V was shortened by 3 bases and J by 5 bases, with 10 bases between the two germline ends. The CDR3: CASSLEAGTEAFF. The CDR3 DNA reads as TGTGCCAGCAGTTTGGAGGCAGGTACTGAAGCTTTCTTT.

This chain joins TRBV28 and TRBJ1-2; 7 nucleotides align to TRBD1. The CDR3 covers 16 residues. Trimming removed 6 bases from V and 0 bases from J; junction bases left unmatched: 10. The germline V gene encodes CDR1 MDHEN and CDR2 SYDVKM. CDR3 sequence (DNA): TGTGCCAGCAGCGATCGGACAGGTCGGGCTAACTATGGCTACACCTTC. Amino acids: CASSDRTGRANYGYTF.

This clone was seen once. The chain employs TRBV6-5 and TRBJ2-7, with 7 bases identical to TRBD2. The CDR3 loop spans 14 amino acids. After removal of 2 bases from V and 2 bases from J, the junction contained 3 bases not matched to a gene. Looked up from germline, CDR1 is MNHEY and CDR2 is SVGAGI. CDR3 coding DNA: TGTGCCAGCAGTTACGCGGGAGCAACCTACGAGCAGTACTTC. Its translation: CASSYAGATYEQYF.